Below are 4 T cell receptor beta chains sequenced from a single sample in a study of blood T cells in healthy people across ages. A second PCR of 7 to 11 cycles used a sample-barcoded 5' primer and a J-beta primer mix. TCRdb recomputed calls from the 5' RACE reads with MiXCR, one row per CDR3 protein. Of over 500,000 distinct CDR3 sequences listed, about 51% are singletons. Sequencing used blood. All receptors come from a woman aged 80 or over in good health.

This clonotype was found once. A clone one base away is much larger, so this may be a read error. J is TRBJ1-2 and V is TRBV2; 12 bases match TRBD1. Germline trimming cut 7 bases from V and 8 bases from J; bases unmatched to any gene: 8. CDR1 and CDR2 (germline): SNHLY, FYNNEI. This CDR3 region has 14 residues. DNA for the CDR3: TGTGCCAGCAACGCAGGGACAGGGGGCAAAGGCTACACCTTC. Protein product: CASNAGTGGKGYTF.

This clonotype has just a few counts. The V gene is TRBV28, the J gene TRBJ2-7; 8 nucleotides match TRBD2. This CDR3 has 15 amino acids. Germline values: CDR1 MDHEN, CDR2 SYDVKM. The V and J ends lost 4 bases and 6 bases, in that order; junction bases with no gene match: 11. The CDR3 loop reads CASSSPASGSREQYF. CDR3 coding DNA: TGTGCCAGCAGTTCCCCTGCCAGCGGGAGTCGCGAGCAGTACTTC.

In this sample, this clonotype turned up many times. V and J are TRBV3-1 and TRBJ1-5; a possible D gene is TRBD1 (6 bases). The germline gives CDR1 LGHDT, CDR2 YNNKEL (reference sequence). The CDR3 is made up of 13 amino acids. Trimming shortened V by 6 bases and J by 5 bases, and 11 bases separated the two germline ends. The CDR3 region has the DNA TGTGCCAGCAGTCGGACAGACCATCAGCCCCAGCATTTT. This codes for CASSRTDHQPQHF.

This sequence joins TRBV30 and TRBJ2-3, with D hard to call. The CDR3 loop spans 14 amino acids. The V end lost 3 bases, the J end lost 2 bases, and 12 bases lay between the germline ends. CDR1 is GTSNPN, CDR2 SVGIG, per germline (reference sequence). The CDR3: CAWRAGPNTDTQYF. The CDR3 nucleotides read TGTGCCTGGAGGGCCGGGCCCAACACAGATACGCAGTATTTT.